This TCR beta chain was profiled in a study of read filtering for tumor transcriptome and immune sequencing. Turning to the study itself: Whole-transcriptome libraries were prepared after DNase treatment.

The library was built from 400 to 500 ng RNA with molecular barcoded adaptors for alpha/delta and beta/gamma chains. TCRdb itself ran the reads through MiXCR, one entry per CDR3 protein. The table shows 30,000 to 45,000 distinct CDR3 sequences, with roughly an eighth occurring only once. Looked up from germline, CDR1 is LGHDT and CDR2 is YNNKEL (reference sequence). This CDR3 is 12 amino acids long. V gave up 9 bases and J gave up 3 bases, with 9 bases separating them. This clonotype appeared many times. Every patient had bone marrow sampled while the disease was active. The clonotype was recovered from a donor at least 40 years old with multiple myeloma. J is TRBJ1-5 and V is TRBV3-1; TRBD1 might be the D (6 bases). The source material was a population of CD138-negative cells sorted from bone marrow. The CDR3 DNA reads TGTGCCAGTGGACAGTTCAATCAGCCCCAGCATTTT. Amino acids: CASGQFNQPQHF.